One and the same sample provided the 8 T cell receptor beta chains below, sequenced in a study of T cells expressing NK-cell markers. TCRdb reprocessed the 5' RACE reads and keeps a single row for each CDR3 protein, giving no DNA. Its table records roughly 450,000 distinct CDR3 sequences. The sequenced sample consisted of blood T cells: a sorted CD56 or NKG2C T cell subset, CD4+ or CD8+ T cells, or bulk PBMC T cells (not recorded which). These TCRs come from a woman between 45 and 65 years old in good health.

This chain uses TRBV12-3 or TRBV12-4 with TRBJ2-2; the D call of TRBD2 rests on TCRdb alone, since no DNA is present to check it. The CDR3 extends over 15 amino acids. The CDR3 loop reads CASKPPTGNTGELFF.

The CDR3: CASSQERGLISGNTIYF. The chain is built from TRBV4-1 and TRBJ1-3; the TCRdb D gene call, TRBD1, has no DNA to confirm it. Germline values: CDR1 MGHRA, CDR2 YSYEKL. There are 17 residues in the CDR3.

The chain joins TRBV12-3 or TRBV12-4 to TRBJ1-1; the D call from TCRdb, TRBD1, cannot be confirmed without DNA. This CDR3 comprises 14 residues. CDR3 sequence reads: CASRVRGLGTEAFF.

The CDR3 sequence is CASTIPGGNTGELFF. The gene calls are TRBV7-9 and TRBJ2-2; TCRdb picks TRBD1, but there is no DNA to check that call. This CDR3 has 15 residues. In germline, CDR1 is SEHNR, CDR2 FQNEAQ (reference sequence).

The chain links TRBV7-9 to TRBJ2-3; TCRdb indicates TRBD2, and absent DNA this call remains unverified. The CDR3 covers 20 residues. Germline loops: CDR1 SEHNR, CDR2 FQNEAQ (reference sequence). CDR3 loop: CASSLLVPGTSGRRVDTQYF.

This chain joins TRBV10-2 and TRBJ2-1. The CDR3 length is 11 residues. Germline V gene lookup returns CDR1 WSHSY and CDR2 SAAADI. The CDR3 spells CASSGQNEQFF.

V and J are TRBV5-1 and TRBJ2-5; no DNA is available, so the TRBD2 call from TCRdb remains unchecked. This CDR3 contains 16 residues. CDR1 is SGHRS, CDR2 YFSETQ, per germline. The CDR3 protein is CASSVLPGRAGETQYF. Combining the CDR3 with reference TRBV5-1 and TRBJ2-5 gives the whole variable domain KAGVTQTPRYLIKTRGQQVTLSCSPISGHRSVSWYQQTPGQGLQFLFEYFSETQRNKGNFPGRFSGRQFSNSRSEMNVSTLELGDSALYLCASSVLPGRAGETQYFGPGTRLLVL.

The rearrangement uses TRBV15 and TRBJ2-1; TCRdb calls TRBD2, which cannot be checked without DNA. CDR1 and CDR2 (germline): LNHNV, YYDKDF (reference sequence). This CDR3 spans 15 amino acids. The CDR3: CATRRGLAADNEQFF.